These 2 T cell receptor beta chains share one sample of origin, sequenced in a study of T-cell memory formation after mild COVID-19. Via MiXCR, TCRdb re-called the 5' RACE reads, giving one row per CDR3 protein. The table shows approximately 150,000 distinct CDR3 sequences, with about 15% occurring only once. The sequenced sample was PBMCs or a T cell subset sorted from them (not recorded which). The source is an adult woman who had mild COVID-19 (a few samples of this study predate the infection). Cell type and time point are not known.

This clonotype was seen a handful of times. The genes are TRBV20-1 and TRBJ2-1, with D perhaps matching TRBD2 (6 bases). Trimming left V 0 bases short and J 6 bases short, with 21 bases between. Per the germline V gene, CDR1 is DFQATT and CDR2 is SNEGSKA (reference sequence). The CDR3 totals 17 residues. The chain's CDR3 is CSAREGRTPVGGNEQFF. CDR3 sequence (DNA): TGCAGTGCTAGAGAAGGGAGGACCCCCGTGGGGGGCAATGAGCAGTTCTTC.

This clonotype was seen at least ten times. This chain links TRBV7-9 with TRBJ2-1; 7 bases line up with TRBD1. The CDR3 extends over 14 amino acids. Looked up from germline, CDR1 is SEHNR and CDR2 is FQNEAQ (reference sequence). With 1 base clipped from V and 6 bases from J, the junction kept 3 bases outside the gene matches. This CDR3 reads CASSLGGGSNEQFF. CDR3 nucleotide sequence: TGTGCCAGCAGCTTAGGAGGGGGCTCCAATGAGCAGTTCTTC. The variable domain in full, completed from reference TRBV7-9 and TRBJ2-1, reads DTGVSQNPRHKITKRGQNVTFRCDPISEHNRLYWYRQTLGQGPEFLTYFQNEAQLEKSRLLSDRFSAERPKGSFSTLEIQRTEQGDSAMYLCASSLGGGSNEQFFGPGTRLTVL.